This T cell receptor (beta chain) was profiled in a study of blood T cell repertoires in COVID-19. The wider study: The United States, Italy and Spain provided the acute and convalescent COVID-19 samples. T cells, B-cell-depleted T cells, or PBMCs provided the cDNA or gDNA that served as material.

Original methodology: By means of reference gene primer amplification, nucleated cell counts were estimated. Sequenced by immunoSEQ multiplex PCR; TCRdb stores in-frame clones only, minus some. The V and J calls and clone size come from that table; D and trimming were worked out from the DNA. The sample yields about 180,000 clones, 85% to 90% seen once. The specimen sequenced was peripheral blood. This clonotype was obtained from a man aged 60 to 69 with COVID-19, enrolled during active disease.

CDR3 nucleotides: TGTGCCTGGAGTGTACCAGGCTCTGGAAACACCATATATTTT. Translated, it gives CAWSVPGSGNTIYF. J is TRBJ1-3 and V is TRBV30; D unresolved. This CDR3 spans 14 amino acids. The V gene lost 0 bases and the J gene lost 0 bases, with 6 bases spanning the gap. CDR1 is GTSNPN, CDR2 SVGIG, per germline (reference sequence).